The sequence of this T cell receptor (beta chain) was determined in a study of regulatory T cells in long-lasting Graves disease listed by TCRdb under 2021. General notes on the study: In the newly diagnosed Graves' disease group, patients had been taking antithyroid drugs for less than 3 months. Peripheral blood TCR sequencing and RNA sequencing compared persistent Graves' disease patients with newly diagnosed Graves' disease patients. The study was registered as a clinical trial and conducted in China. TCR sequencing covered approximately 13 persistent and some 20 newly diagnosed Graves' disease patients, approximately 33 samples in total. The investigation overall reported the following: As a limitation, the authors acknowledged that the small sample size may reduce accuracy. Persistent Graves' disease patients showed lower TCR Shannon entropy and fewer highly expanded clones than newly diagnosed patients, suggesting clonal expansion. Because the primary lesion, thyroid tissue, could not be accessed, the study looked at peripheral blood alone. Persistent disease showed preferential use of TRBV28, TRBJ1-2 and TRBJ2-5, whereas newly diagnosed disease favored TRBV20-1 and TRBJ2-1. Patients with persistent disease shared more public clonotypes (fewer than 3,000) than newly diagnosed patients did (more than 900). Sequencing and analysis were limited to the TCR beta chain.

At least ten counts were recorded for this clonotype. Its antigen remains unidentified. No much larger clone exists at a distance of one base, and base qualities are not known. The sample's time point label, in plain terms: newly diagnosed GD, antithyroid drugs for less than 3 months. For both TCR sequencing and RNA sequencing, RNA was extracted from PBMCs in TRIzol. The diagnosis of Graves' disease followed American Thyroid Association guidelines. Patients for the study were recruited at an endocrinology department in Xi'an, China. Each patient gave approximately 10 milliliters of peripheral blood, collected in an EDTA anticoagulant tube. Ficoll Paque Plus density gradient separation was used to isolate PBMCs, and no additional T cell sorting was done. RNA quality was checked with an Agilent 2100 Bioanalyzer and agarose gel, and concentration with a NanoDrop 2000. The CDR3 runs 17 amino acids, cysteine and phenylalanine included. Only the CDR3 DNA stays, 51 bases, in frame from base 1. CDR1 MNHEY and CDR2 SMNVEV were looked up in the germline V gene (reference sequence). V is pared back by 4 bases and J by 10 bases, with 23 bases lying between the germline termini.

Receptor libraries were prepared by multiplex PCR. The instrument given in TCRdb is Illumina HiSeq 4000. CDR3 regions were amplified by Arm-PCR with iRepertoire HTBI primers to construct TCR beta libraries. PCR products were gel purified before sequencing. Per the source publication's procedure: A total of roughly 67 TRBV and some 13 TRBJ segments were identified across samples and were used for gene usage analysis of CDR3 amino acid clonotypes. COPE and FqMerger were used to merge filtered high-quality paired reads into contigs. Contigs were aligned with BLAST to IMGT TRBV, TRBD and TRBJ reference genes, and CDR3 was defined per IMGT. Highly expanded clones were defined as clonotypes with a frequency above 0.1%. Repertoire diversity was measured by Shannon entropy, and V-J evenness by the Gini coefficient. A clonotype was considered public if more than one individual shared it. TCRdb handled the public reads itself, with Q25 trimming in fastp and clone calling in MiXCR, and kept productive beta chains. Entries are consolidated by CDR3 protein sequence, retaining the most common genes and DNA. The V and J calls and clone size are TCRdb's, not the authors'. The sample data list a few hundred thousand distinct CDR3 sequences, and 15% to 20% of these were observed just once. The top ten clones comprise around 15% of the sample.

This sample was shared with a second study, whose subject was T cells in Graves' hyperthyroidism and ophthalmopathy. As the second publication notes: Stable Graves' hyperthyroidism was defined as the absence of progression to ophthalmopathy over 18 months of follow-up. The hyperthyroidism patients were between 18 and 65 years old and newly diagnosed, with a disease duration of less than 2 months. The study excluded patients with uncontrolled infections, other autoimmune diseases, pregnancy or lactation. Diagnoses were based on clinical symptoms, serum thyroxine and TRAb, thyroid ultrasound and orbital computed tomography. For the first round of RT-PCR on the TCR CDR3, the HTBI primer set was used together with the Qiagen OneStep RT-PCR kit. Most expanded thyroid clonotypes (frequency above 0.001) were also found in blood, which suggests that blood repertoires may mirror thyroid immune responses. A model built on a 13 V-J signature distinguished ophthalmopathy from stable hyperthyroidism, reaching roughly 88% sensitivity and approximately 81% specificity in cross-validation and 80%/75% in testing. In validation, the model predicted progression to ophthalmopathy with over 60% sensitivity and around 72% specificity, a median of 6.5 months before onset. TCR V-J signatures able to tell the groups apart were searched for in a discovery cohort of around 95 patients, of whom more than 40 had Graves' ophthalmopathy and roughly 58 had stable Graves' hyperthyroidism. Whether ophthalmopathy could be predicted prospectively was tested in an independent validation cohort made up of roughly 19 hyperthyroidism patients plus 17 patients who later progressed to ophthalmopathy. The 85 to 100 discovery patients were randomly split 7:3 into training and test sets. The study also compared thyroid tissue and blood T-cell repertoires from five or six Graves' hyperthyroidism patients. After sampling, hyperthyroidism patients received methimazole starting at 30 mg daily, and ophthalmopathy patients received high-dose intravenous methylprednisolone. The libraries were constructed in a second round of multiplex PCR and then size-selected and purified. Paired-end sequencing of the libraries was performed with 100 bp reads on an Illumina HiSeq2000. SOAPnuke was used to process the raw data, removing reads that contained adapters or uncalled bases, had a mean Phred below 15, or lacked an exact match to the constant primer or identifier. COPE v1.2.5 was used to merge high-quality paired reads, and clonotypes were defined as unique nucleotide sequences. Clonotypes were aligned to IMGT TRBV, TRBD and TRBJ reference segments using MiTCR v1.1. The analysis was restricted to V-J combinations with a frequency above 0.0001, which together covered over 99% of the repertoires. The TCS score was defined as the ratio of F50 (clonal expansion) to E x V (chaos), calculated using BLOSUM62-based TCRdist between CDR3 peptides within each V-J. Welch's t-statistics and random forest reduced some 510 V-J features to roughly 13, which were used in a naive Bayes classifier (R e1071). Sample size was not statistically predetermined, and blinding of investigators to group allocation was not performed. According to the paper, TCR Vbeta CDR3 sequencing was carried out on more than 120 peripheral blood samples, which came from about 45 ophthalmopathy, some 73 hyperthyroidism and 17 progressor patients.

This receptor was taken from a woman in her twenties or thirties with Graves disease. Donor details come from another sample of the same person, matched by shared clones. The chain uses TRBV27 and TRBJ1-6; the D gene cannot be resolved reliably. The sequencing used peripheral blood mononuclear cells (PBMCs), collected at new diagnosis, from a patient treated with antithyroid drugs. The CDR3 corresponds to CASSSFTTGPLISPLHF. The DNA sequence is TGTGCCAGCAGTTCCTTCACCACCGGGCCACTAATCTCACCCCTCCACTTT.